This record concerns one T cell receptor (beta chain) sequence. No antigen is known for it. The data were obtained in a study of post-analysis software for immune sequencing data. Across the study: Patients had relapsing-remitting, secondary progressive or progressive-relapsing multiple sclerosis; some lacked subtype. Study results and limitations: Patients used roughly five TRBV segments, including TRBV5-6, TRBV5-1 and TRBV20-1, more often than controls. Co-batched samples clustered tightly together by F measure. Multiple sclerosis patients showed significantly lower normalized Chao1 diversity than controls did.

Germline V gives CDR1 MNHNY, CDR2 SVGAGI (reference sequence). V lost 2 bases and J 6 bases, leaving 11 bases between the germline ends. The CDR3 extends over 13 amino acids. Unique molecular identifiers had been added to the TCR beta cDNA libraries. Yield was 500,000 to 600,000 cDNA molecules from around 0.96 to 9.9 million T cells. TCRdb re-called the PCR reads through MiXCR, storing one row per CDR3 protein. Of roughly 800,000 distinct CDR3 sequences in the sample, about 53% were seen once. The TCR comes from a girl aged 10 to 17 with multiple sclerosis. The chain uses TRBV6-6 and TRBJ2-7; D ambiguous. Sequencing used blood. The CDR3 is CASSYLMDPEQYF. The CDR3 bases are TGTGCCAGCAGTTACCTTATGGACCCCGAGCAGTACTTC.